The 32 T cell receptor beta chains below come from one sample, sequenced in a study of memory CD4+ T cells and cytomegalovirus serostatus. Single viable CD3+CD4+CD8-CD45RO+ cells were sorted as the memory CD4+ T cells. Profiling relied on immunoSEQ multiplex PCR, and the TCRdb table lists in-frame clones only, not all of them. This table has approximately 46,000 clones, 70% to 75% appearing once. Sequenced input: memory CD4+ T cells from blood. The receptors were gathered from an adult in good health and CMV-seropositive.

The rearrangement joins TRBV4-3 to TRBJ1-1; no definite D call. The germline gives CDR1 LGHNA, CDR2 YSLEER. The CDR3 contains 16 residues. V was cut by 0 bases and J by 5 bases, with 16 bases left in between. The CDR3 sequence is CASSQDIPVEPTEAFF. The CDR3 region has the DNA TGCGCCAGCAGCCAAGACATTCCGGTAGAGCCGACTGAAGCTTTCTTT.

This clone has a single count. The chain uses TRBV19 and TRBJ2-2; possibly TRBD1 for D (5 bases). V lost 9 bases and J 3 bases, leaving 14 bases between the germline ends. The germline V gene has CDR1 LNHDA and CDR2 SQIVND (reference sequence). The CDR3 consists of 14 residues. Written as DNA, the CDR3 is TGTGCCAGACCCTACATAGGGGACACCGGGGAGCTGTTTTTT. This codes for CARPYIGDTGELFF. Full variable domain (remainder filled in from reference TRBV19 and TRBJ2-2): DGGITQSPKYLFRKEGQNVTLSCEQNLNHDAMYWYRQDPGQGLRLIYYSQIVNDFQKGDIAEGYSVSREKKESFPLTVTSAQKNPTAFYLCARPYIGDTGELFFGEGSRLTVL.

V is TRBV30 and J is TRBJ1-2; TRBD1 matches at 7 bases. The CDR3 spans 13 residues. CDR1 is GTSNPN and CDR2 is SVGIG in the germline V gene (reference sequence). The junction had 12 bases not matched to a gene; V was cut back by 6 bases and J by 8 bases. For the CDR3, the DNA is TGTGCCTGCTGTATTAGGGGGCGCGGGGGCTACACCTTC. Translated: CACCIRGRGGYTF. The entire variable domain, with the rest obtained from reference TRBV30 and TRBJ1-2, is as follows: SQTIHQWPATLVQPVGSPLSLECTVEGTSNPNLYWYRQAAGRGLQLLFYSVGIGQISSEVPQNLSASRPQDRQFILSSKKLLLSDSGFYLCACCIRGRGGYTFGSGTRLTVV.

This chain links TRBV10-3 with TRBJ2-3, with 7 bases lining up with TRBD1. CDR3 length: 17 residues. Trimming at V came to 6 bases and at J to 1 base, leaving 13 bases not matched to a gene. Germline loops: CDR1 ENHRY, CDR2 SYGVKD. CDR3 sequence reads: CAISRRGQARRTDTQYF. The CDR3 nucleotides are TGTGCCATCAGCCGCAGAGGACAGGCTCGCCGCACAGATACGCAGTATTTT.

The J gene is TRBJ2-7, the V gene TRBV19; possible D gene TRBD2, 6 bases. There are 15 residues in the CDR3. Germline V gene lookup returns CDR1 LNHDA and CDR2 SQIVND (reference sequence). The ends were cut back, 6 bases at V and 4 bases at J, with 19 bases in the middle. CDR3: CASSDPVGGRYEQYF. The DNA for the CDR3 is TGTGCCAGTAGCGATCCGGTGGGGGGAAGATACGAGCAGTACTTC. The full variable domain, its missing parts supplied by reference TRBV19 and TRBJ2-7, is DGGITQSPKYLFRKEGQNVTLSCEQNLNHDAMYWYRQDPGQGLRLIYYSQIVNDFQKGDIAEGYSVSREKKESFPLTVTSAQKNPTAFYLCASSDPVGGRYEQYFGPGTRLTVT.

V and J are TRBV10-3 and TRBJ1-2; a weak D match, TRBD1 (5 bases). V was trimmed by 10 bases and J by 6 bases, leaving 12 bases between them. CDR1 is ENHRY, CDR2 SYGVKD, per germline. This CDR3 region has 11 residues. The CDR3 DNA follows: TGTGCCAATGCAGGGCAGCATGGCTACACCTTC. It encodes CANAGQHGYTF.

J is TRBJ2-5 and V is TRBV5-1; D remains unclear. CDR3 length equals 11 residues. CDR1 and CDR2 from the germline V gene are SGHRS and YFSETQ. V lost 5 bases and J 5 bases, leaving 7 bases between the germline ends. In DNA, the CDR3 is TGCGCCAGCAGAACGGGTGAGACCCAGTACTTC. The encoded protein is CASRTGETQYF.

The chain is built from TRBV5-1 and TRBJ2-7; 9 positions match TRBD2. With V trimmed by 1 base and J by 5 bases, 7 bases remained unmatched. Germline V gene data show CDR1 as SGHRS and CDR2 as YFSETQ. The CDR3 sequence is 15 residues long. CDR3 nucleotides: TGCGCCAGCAGCTTGAGCGGGGGGACTGCCCACGAGCAGTACTTC. Protein product: CASSLSGGTAHEQYF.

This clone was seen only a few times. In the same sample, other DNA sequences code for this CDR3. This chain uses TRBV15 with TRBJ1-5; D is unresolved. In germline, CDR1 is LNHNV, CDR2 YYDKDF (reference sequence). The CDR3 sequence is 13 residues long. Trimming took 1 base from V and 5 from J, leaving 6 bases between them. CDR3 residues: CATSRGRDQPQHF. CDR3 DNA: TGTGCCACCAGCAGAGGAAGAGATCAGCCCCAGCATTTT.

This clone was counted between two and nine times. This chain connects TRBV7-2 to TRBJ1-2; D is unclear. V lost 1 base and J lost 8, with 11 bases in between. The germline V gene encodes CDR1 SGHTA and CDR2 FQGNSA. This CDR3 region has 13 residues. The CDR3 region is CASSLGTDPGYTF. DNA for the CDR3: TGTGCCAGCAGCTTAGGGACCGACCCAGGCTACACCTTC.

The chain joins TRBV11-3 to TRBJ2-1; TRBD1 matches 8 bases. V was pared by 5 bases and J by 5 bases, with 5 bases of the junction left unmatched. Germline CDR1 is SGHNT and CDR2 is YENEEA. This CDR3 comprises 14 residues. CDR3 bases: TGTGCCAGCAGCCCGGGACAGGAGAACAATGAGCAGTTCTTC. Residues: CASSPGQENNEQFF.

This clone has only one observation. V usage is TRBV15 and J usage is TRBJ1-5, with D unresolved. Germline V gene lookup returns CDR1 LNHNV and CDR2 YYDKDF (reference sequence). V lost 3 bases to trimming and J lost 4 bases, with 19 bases between them. This CDR3 is built from 17 residues. The CDR3 loop is CATSSGPLAAQNQPQHF. The CDR3 DNA follows: TGTGCCACCAGCAGCGGCCCGCTGGCAGCACAGAATCAGCCCCAGCATTTT.

This chain joins TRBV2 and TRBJ1-3; D gene unclear. CDR1 is SNHLY, CDR2 FYNNEI, per germline. Trimming took 7 bases from V and 0 from J, leaving 7 bases between them. There are 13 residues in the CDR3. CDR3 nucleotides: TGTGCCAGCAATACAGCCTCTGGAAACACCATATATTTT. Its protein product is CASNTASGNTIYF.

V is TRBV10-3 and J is TRBJ2-7; 7 positions agree with TRBD1. Germline lookup yields CDR1 ENHRY and CDR2 SYGVKD. The CDR3 loop spans 15 amino acids. V lost 3 bases to trimming and J lost 6 bases; unmatched junction nucleotides: 11. CDR3 sequence reads: CAISDPTGSVGEQYF. CDR3 coding DNA: TGTGCCATCAGTGATCCGACAGGGTCGGTTGGCGAGCAGTACTTC.

The V call is TRBV6-1, the J call TRBJ2-7, with no clear D. V dropped 2 bases and J dropped 6 bases, with 5 bases sitting between them. CDR3 length: 11 amino acids. CDR1 is MNHNS and CDR2 is SASEGT in the germline V gene. The CDR3 nucleotides read TGTGCCAGCAGTGAATTTCTCGAGCAGTACTTC. It encodes CASSEFLEQYF.

J is TRBJ1-1 and V is TRBV7-8; no clear D. Germline lookup yields CDR1 SGHVS and CDR2 FQNEAQ. The V and J ends lost 2 bases and 1 base respectively, with 8 bases between them. There are 14 residues in the CDR3. In DNA form, the CDR3 reads TGTGCCAGCAGCTTAACGTTTCAGAACACTGAAGCTTTCTTT. It specifies CASSLTFQNTEAFF. Drawing the rest from reference TRBV7-8 and TRBJ1-1, the complete variable domain is GAGVSQSPRYKVAKRGQDVALRCDPISGHVSLFWYQQALGQGPEFLTYFQNEAQLDKSGLPSDRFFAERPEGSVSTLKIQRTQQEDSAVYLCASSLTFQNTEAFFGQGTRLTVV.

The rearrangement links TRBV29-1 to TRBJ2-1, with 8 positions matching TRBD2. This CDR3 is 11 amino acids long. V was pared by 2 bases and J by 15 bases, with 6 bases of the junction left unmatched. Per the germline V gene, CDR1 is SQVTM and CDR2 is ANQGSEA. Written as DNA, the CDR3 is TGCAGCGTTGAACGGTTAGCGGGGCCGTTCTTC. This gives the protein CSVERLAGPFF.

The chain joins TRBV5-1 to TRBJ2-1, with TRBD1 identical over 8 bases. The CDR3 has 12 residues. Looked up from germline, CDR1 is SGHRS and CDR2 is YFSETQ. V trimming: 7 bases; J trimming: 3 bases; junction bases outside the gene matches: 0. In DNA form, the CDR3 reads TGCGCCAGCGGGACAGGCTACAATGAGCAGTTCTTC. Translating gives CASGTGYNEQFF.

CDR3 DNA sequence: TGTGCCAGCAGCCAAGGTGGGACCGGTACCTACGAGCAGTACTTC. It codes for CASSQGGTGTYEQYF. The chain uses TRBV5-4 and TRBJ2-7; either TRBD1 or TRBD2 may fit D (5 bases each). V lost 4 bases and J 2 bases, leaving 16 bases between the germline ends. The CDR3 contains 15 residues. Germline CDR1 is SGHNT and CDR2 is YYREEE (reference sequence).

The chain uses TRBV28 and TRBJ1-1, with 9 bases aligning to TRBD1. V dropped 1 base and J dropped 2; count of bases not matched to a gene: 20. This CDR3 spans 21 amino acids. Germline assignment: CDR1 MDHEN and CDR2 SYDVKM. The DNA for the CDR3 is TGTGCCAGCAGTTTATCCGCATGGACAGGGGCGATCCTGGGGATCAACACTGAAGCTTTCTTT. It is translated as CASSLSAWTGAILGINTEAFF.

The chain recombines TRBV19 with TRBJ1-1; D is possibly TRBD1 (5 bases). Per the germline V gene, CDR1 is LNHDA and CDR2 is SQIVND (reference sequence). The V end lost 7 bases, the J end lost 5 bases, and 14 bases lay between the germline ends. This CDR3 comprises 13 residues. Written as DNA, the CDR3 is TGTGCCAGTACCCACAGAGGGGTTACTGAAGCTTTCTTT. Translation gives CASTHRGVTEAFF.

The chain carries TRBV19 and TRBJ2-7; weak D call: TRBD2 (5 bases). V lost 1 base and J 2 bases, leaving 9 bases between the germline ends. In germline, CDR1 is LNHDA, CDR2 SQIVND (reference sequence). This CDR3 has 14 amino acids. CDR3 region: CASSIAYGTYEQYF. The CDR3 nucleotides are TGTGCCAGTAGTATAGCGTACGGGACCTACGAGCAGTACTTC.

The chain joins TRBV5-1 to TRBJ2-1, with 7 bases lining up with TRBD2. The junction had 14 bases not matched to a gene; V was cut back by 0 bases and J by 8 bases. The CDR3 is 17 amino acids. Germline V gene lookup returns CDR1 SGHRS and CDR2 YFSETQ. CDR3 loop: CASSLVASGSHGDEQFF. CDR3 in DNA: TGCGCCAGCAGCTTGGTGGCTAGCGGTTCTCATGGGGATGAGCAGTTCTTC. The whole variable domain, remainder taken from reference TRBV5-1 and TRBJ2-1, is KAGVTQTPRYLIKTRGQQVTLSCSPISGHRSVSWYQQTPGQGLQFLFEYFSETQRNKGNFPGRFSGRQFSNSRSEMNVSTLELGDSALYLCASSLVASGSHGDEQFFGPGTRLTVL.

V is TRBV4-1 and J is TRBJ2-5; tentatively, D is TRBD1 (6 bases). From germline, CDR1 is MGHRA and CDR2 YSYEKL. The CDR3 has 13 amino acids. V lost 9 bases and J lost 3, with 14 bases in between. This chain's CDR3 is CASARAGEETQYF. The CDR3 bases are TGCGCCAGTGCCCGGGCAGGGGAAGAGACCCAGTACTTC.

The chain is built from TRBV5-4 and TRBJ1-1; D is perhaps TRBD1 (5 bases). The CDR3 contains 15 residues. Germline CDR1 and CDR2: SGHNT and YYREEE (reference sequence). Trimming took 0 bases from V and 0 from J, leaving 9 bases between them. CDR3 amino acids: CASSLAVGVNTEAFF. CDR3 coding DNA: TGTGCCAGCAGCTTGGCCGTGGGGGTGAACACTGAAGCTTTCTTT.

This rearrangement joins TRBV29-1 to TRBJ2-3; tentative D call: TRBD1 (5 bases). This CDR3 comprises 14 residues. CDR1 and CDR2 (germline): SQVTM, ANQGSEA. The ends were cut back, 0 bases at V and 2 bases at J, with 9 bases in the middle. Written as DNA, the CDR3 is TGCAGCGTTGAAGACAGGGTGGCCACAGATACGCAGTATTTT. Amino acids: CSVEDRVATDTQYF.

The rearrangement links TRBV2 to TRBJ1-2; TRBD1 matches at 11 bases. The CDR3 has 16 residues. Trimming at V came to 0 bases and at J to 8 bases, leaving 8 bases not matched to a gene. In germline, CDR1 is SNHLY, CDR2 FYNNEI. CDR3 amino acids: CASSEATWTGGDGYTF. As DNA, the CDR3 is TGTGCCAGCAGTGAAGCTACGTGGACAGGGGGCGACGGCTACACCTTC.

V usage is TRBV7-9 and J usage is TRBJ2-1; TRBD2 aligns across 10 bases. The germline V gene has CDR1 SEHNR and CDR2 FQNEAQ (reference sequence). V was clipped by 2 bases and J by 3 bases; unmatched bases: 4. The CDR3 spans 16 residues. CDR3 sequence: CASSLSLAGVYNEQFF. CDR3 nucleotides: TGTGCCAGCAGCTTAAGTCTAGCGGGAGTCTACAATGAGCAGTTCTTC.

The chain couples TRBV2 to TRBJ1-1; 7 bases are a match to TRBD1. V shed 4 bases, J shed 5 bases, and the junction held 7 bases outside the gene matches. Germline CDR1 reads SNHLY; CDR2 reads FYNNEI. CDR3 length: 14 residues. CDR3 in DNA: TGTGCCAGCAGTGTTTCAGGGGGATCGACTGAAGCTTTCTTT. Its translation is CASSVSGGSTEAFF.

This clone was recorded once. At one boundary the junction diverges from the germline segment, which might be a read error. The chain couples TRBV7-7 to TRBJ2-5, with 7 bases lining up with TRBD1. The CDR3 has 13 amino acids. Looked up from germline, CDR1 is SSHAT and CDR2 is FNYEAQ (reference sequence). CDR3 sequence reads: CASSTGVQETQYF. CDR3 nucleotide sequence: TGTGCTAGCAGTACAGGGGTCCAAGAGACCCAGTACTTC. Full variable domain (missing parts from reference TRBV7-7 and TRBJ2-5): GAGVSQSPRYKVTKRGQDVTLRCDPISSHATLYWYQQALGQGPEFLTYFNYEAQPDKSGLPSDRFSAERPEGSISTLTIQRTEQRDSAMYRCASSTGVQETQYFGPGTRLLVL.

The chain is built from TRBV29-1 and TRBJ2-3; weak D call: TRBD1 (6 bases). This CDR3 has 16 residues. The germline CDR1 and CDR2 sequences are SQVTM and ANQGSEA. The V end lost 0 bases, the J end lost 2 bases, and 15 bases lay between the germline ends. This chain's CDR3 is CSVEDRAGAFTDTQYF. CDR3 DNA: TGCAGCGTTGAAGATCGGGCAGGGGCTTTCACAGATACGCAGTATTTT.

The V gene is TRBV5-4, the J gene TRBJ1-1; maybe TRBD1 (5 bases). This CDR3 is built from 17 residues. The germline V gene has CDR1 SGHNT and CDR2 YYREEE (reference sequence). The V end lost 4 bases, the J end lost 0 bases, and 19 bases lay between the germline ends. CDR3 coding DNA: TGTGCCAGCAGCCGGAAGGAAGCCGGGGGGATGAACACTGAAGCTTTCTTT. It is translated as CASSRKEAGGMNTEAFF.